Below are 27 T cell receptor beta chains sequenced from a single sample in a study of T cells in lung cancer brain metastases. This table comes from immunoSEQ multiplex PCR, and its TCRdb copy is limited to in-frame clones, with some not included. The sample lists 2,300 or so clones, about 90% occurring once. Source material: tumor tissue from the primary lung tumor. These receptors were collected from a man aged 65 to 79 with non-small cell lung cancer.

The chain joins TRBV19 to TRBJ1-2, with D maybe TRBD1 (5 bases). CDR3 length: 15 amino acids. The germline V gene has CDR1 LNHDA and CDR2 SQIVND (reference sequence). Trimming pared 6 bases from V and 2 bases from J, leaving 16 bases between. The chain's CDR3 is CASSQRKTANYGYTF. The CDR3 DNA sequence: TGTGCCAGTAGCCAACGCAAGACAGCGAACTATGGCTACACCTTC.

The chain couples TRBV9 to TRBJ1-5; no definite D call. Trimming cost V 0 bases and J 0 bases, with 4 bases left between them. This CDR3 spans 14 amino acids. Germline V gene lookup returns CDR1 SGDLS and CDR2 YYNGEE. The CDR3 DNA sequence: TGTGCCAGCAGCGTAGCCAGTAGCAATCAGCCCCAGCATTTT. Translating it yields CASSVASSNQPQHF.

This clone is labeled large (0.1 to 1%). The CDR3 reads CASSPGTLNTEAFF. The CDR3, as DNA: TGTGCCAGCAGTCCGGGAACTCTGAACACTGAAGCTTTCTTT. This chain uses TRBV27 with TRBJ1-1; D not certain. Germline lookup yields CDR1 MNHEY and CDR2 SMNVEV (reference sequence). Trimming cost V 5 bases and J 0 bases, with 10 bases left between them. This CDR3 region has 14 residues.

The gene calls are TRBV7-9 and TRBJ1-1; a possible D gene is TRBD1 (5 bases). This CDR3 contains 14 residues. Trimming stripped 4 bases from V and 0 bases from J, with 9 bases between. Germline CDR1 reads SEHNR; CDR2 reads FQNEAQ (reference sequence). CDR3 bases: TGTGCCAGCAGCTCACAGGCCATGAACACTGAAGCTTTCTTT. It encodes CASSSQAMNTEAFF. Supplemented by reference TRBV7-9 and TRBJ1-1, the full variable domain reads DTGVSQNPRHKITKRGQNVTFRCDPISEHNRLYWYRQTLGQGPEFLTYFQNEAQLEKSRLLSDRFSAERPKGSFSTLEIQRTEQGDSAMYLCASSSQAMNTEAFFGQGTRLTVV.

The chain is built from TRBV6-5 and TRBJ2-7; 11 bases map to TRBD2. The V gene end was trimmed by 6 bases and the J gene end by 0 bases; junction bases not matched to a gene: 4. The CDR3 loop spans 15 amino acids. Germline loops: CDR1 MNHEY, CDR2 SVGAGI. The CDR3 DNA sequence: TGTGCCAGCAGGGTGGGACTAGCGGACTCCTACGAGCAGTACTTC. Protein product: CASRVGLADSYEQYF.

The rearrangement links TRBV4-3 to TRBJ2-3, with 10 nucleotides matching TRBD2. In germline, CDR1 is LGHNA, CDR2 YSLEER. After removal of 0 bases from V and 6 bases from J, the junction contained 9 bases not matched to a gene. This CDR3 has 17 amino acids. The CDR3 sequence is CASSQDSSGRAGDTQYF. The CDR3 DNA reads as TGCGCCAGCAGCCAAGATTCGAGCGGGAGGGCCGGGGATACGCAGTATTTT.

V usage is TRBV27 and J usage is TRBJ2-7, with TRBD2 matching 16 bases. V lost 7 bases, J lost 5 bases, and 5 bases stayed unmatched. The CDR3 extends over 15 amino acids. Germline V gene sequence: CDR1 MNHEY, CDR2 SMNVEV (reference sequence). CDR3 region: CASKPGTSGRDEQYF. The CDR3 DNA reads as TGTGCCAGCAAACCTGGGACTAGCGGGAGGGACGAGCAGTACTTC.

This chain links TRBV11-3 with TRBJ2-3; D gene uncertain. Deletions cut 5 bases from V and 1 base from J, with 13 bases between. From germline, CDR1 is SGHNT and CDR2 YENEEA. CDR3 length: 15 amino acids. Written as DNA, the CDR3 is TGTGCCAGCAGCCCTGGTCGAGATCGCACAGATACGCAGTATTTT. This sequence encodes CASSPGRDRTDTQYF.

The chain employs TRBV10-3 and TRBJ2-1, with 7 bases lining up with TRBD1. The J segment lost 2 bases and the V segment lost 6 bases, leaving 4 bases of the junction unmatched. This CDR3 is built from 14 residues. CDR1 is ENHRY, CDR2 SYGVKD, per germline. This CDR3 is CAIRTGTAYNEQFF. CDR3 bases: TGTGCCATCAGGACCGGGACAGCCTACAATGAGCAGTTCTTC.

This clone was picked up one time. The gene calls are TRBV27 and TRBJ2-2; D uncertain. Germline CDR1 reads MNHEY; CDR2 reads SMNVEV (reference sequence). This CDR3 contains 11 residues. The V gene lost 8 bases and the J gene lost 7 bases, with 8 bases spanning the gap. CDR3 sequence reads: CASGSVGELFF. For the CDR3, the DNA is TGTGCCAGCGGCTCGGTCGGGGAGCTGTTTTTT.

Of note for this clone: Other DNA sequences in this specimen translate into the identical CDR3. The rearrangement joins TRBV19 to TRBJ2-3; D is possibly TRBD1 (5 bases). CDR1 and CDR2 from the germline V gene are LNHDA and SQIVND (reference sequence). V was trimmed by 5 bases and J by 1 base, leaving 10 bases between them. The CDR3 is 14 amino acids. CDR3 coding DNA: TGTGCCAGTAGTTCCCAGGGTCGCACAGATACGCAGTATTTT. Amino acids: CASSSQGRTDTQYF.

The chain recombines TRBV5-4 with TRBJ1-2; 8 bases agree with TRBD1. The CDR3 covers 15 residues. The V segment lost 3 bases and the J segment 2 bases; nucleotides outside the gene matches: 6. Germline CDR1 SGHNT, CDR2 YYREEE (reference sequence). As DNA, the CDR3 is TGTGCCAGCAGCTCCTGGACAGGGCCCAACTATGGCTACACCTTC. Protein sequence: CASSSWTGPNYGYTF.

The chain joins TRBV2 to TRBJ2-7, with 9 bases aligning to TRBD1. Trimming cost V 7 bases and J 5 bases; bases outside gene matches: 6. Germline V gene lookup returns CDR1 SNHLY and CDR2 FYNNEI. The CDR3 is 13 residues long. The DNA for the CDR3 is TGTGCCAGCAAGGGACAGGGAAGCCACGAGCAGTACTTC. It specifies CASKGQGSHEQYF.

The V and J genes are TRBV10-1 and TRBJ1-1; tentative D call: TRBD1 (6 bases). The CDR3 has 15 residues. Between the trimmed V and J ends, which lost 3 bases and 0 bases, there was a span of 11 bases. Germline V gene sequence: CDR1 WNHNN, CDR2 SYGVQD (reference sequence). In DNA, the CDR3 is TGCGCCAGCAGTGAACAGGGCCCTCTGAACACTGAAGCTTTCTTT. Protein: CASSEQGPLNTEAFF.

The CDR3 is CSVDRDRGTEAFF. The CDR3 DNA reads as TGCAGCGTTGACCGGGACAGGGGGACTGAAGCTTTCTTT. The rearrangement joins TRBV29-1 to TRBJ1-1; TRBD1 aligns across 11 bases. The CDR3 runs to 13 residues. The germline gives CDR1 SQVTM, CDR2 ANQGSEA. Losses at the gene ends were 3 bases for V and 5 bases for J; bases not matched to a gene: 2.

J is TRBJ1-1 and V is TRBV18, with D unresolved. Germline V CDR1 and CDR2: KGHSH, LQKENI. This CDR3 has 13 residues. Trimming cost V 7 bases and J 1 base, with 10 bases left between them. The chain's CDR3 is CASLTGQNTEAFF. CDR3 DNA sequence: TGTGCCAGCTTAACGGGCCAGAACACTGAAGCTTTCTTT.

The chain uses TRBV7-2 and TRBJ1-1; no reliable D call. The V gene lost 3 bases and the J gene lost 1 base, with 6 bases spanning the gap. The CDR3 has 13 amino acids. Per the germline V gene, CDR1 is SGHTA and CDR2 is FQGNSA. The DNA of the CDR3 is TGTGCCAGCAGCTTCGGGTCGAACACTGAAGCTTTCTTT. Its protein is CASSFGSNTEAFF. The entire variable domain, with the rest obtained from reference TRBV7-2 and TRBJ1-1, is as follows: GAGVSQSPSNKVTEKGKDVELRCDPISGHTALYWYRQSLGQGLEFLIYFQGNSAPDKSGLPSDRFSAERTGGSVSTLTIQRTQQEDSAVYLCASSFGSNTEAFFGQGTRLTVV.

V is TRBV7-2 and J is TRBJ2-7; 7 nucleotides line up with TRBD2. Per germline, CDR1 SGHTA and CDR2 FQGNSA. The ends lost 1 base at V and 5 bases at J; junction bases unmatched: 8. The CDR3 is made up of 15 amino acids. CDR3 DNA: TGTGCCAGCAGCTTAGGGCTAACTAGCGTCAACGAGCAGTACTTC. Its protein is CASSLGLTSVNEQYF.

V usage is TRBV11-2 and J usage is TRBJ2-1; 7 nucleotides align to TRBD2. Germline V gene lookup returns CDR1 SGHAT and CDR2 FQNNGV. J was trimmed by 5 bases and V by 7 bases; bases with no gene match: 8. There are 14 residues in the CDR3. The CDR3 nucleotides read TGTGCCAGCACCGCGGGCAGCGGGGACAATGAGCAGTTCTTC. It translates to CASTAGSGDNEQFF. Full variable domain (outside the CDR3, taken from reference TRBV11-2 and TRBJ2-1): EAGVAQSPRYKIIEKRQSVAFWCNPISGHATLYWYQQILGQGPKLLIQFQNNGVVDDSQLPKDRFSAERLKGVDSTLKIQPAKLEDSAVYLCASTAGSGDNEQFFGPGTRLTVL.

The chain links TRBV20-1 to TRBJ1-2; tentatively, D is TRBD1 (6 bases). Per the germline V gene, CDR1 is DFQATT and CDR2 is SNEGSKA (reference sequence). This CDR3 has 11 amino acids. With 2 bases removed from V and 8 bases from J, the gap between germline ends came to 9 bases. CDR3 DNA: TGCAGTGCTAGAAACAGGGAGGGCTACACCTTC. This gives the protein CSARNREGYTF.

This clone has only one observation. V is TRBV19 and J is TRBJ2-2; a possible D gene is TRBD1 (7 bases). The CDR3 extends over 14 amino acids. The germline V gene encodes CDR1 LNHDA and CDR2 SQIVND (reference sequence). V dropped 6 bases and J dropped 5 bases, with 13 bases sitting between them. CDR3 sequence reads: CASRETGRTGELFF. CDR3 coding DNA: TGTGCCAGTAGAGAGACAGGGAGGACCGGGGAGCTGTTTTTT.

The CDR3 reads CSVGQNQPQHF. DNA of the CDR3: TGCAGCGTTGGTCAGAATCAGCCCCAGCATTTT. This chain connects TRBV29-1 to TRBJ1-5; D not resolved. This CDR3 has 11 residues. Germline CDR1 and CDR2: SQVTM and ANQGSEA. The ends were cut back, 4 bases at V and 4 bases at J, with 5 bases in the middle.

The chain couples TRBV19 to TRBJ1-1, with 10 bases fitting TRBD1. With V trimmed by 5 bases and J by 4 bases, 13 bases remained unmatched. The CDR3 has 17 residues. Germline CDR1 and CDR2: LNHDA and SQIVND (reference sequence). DNA of the CDR3: TGTGCCAGTAGTTCAGACAGGGGGCAGATTGTGGGCACTGAAGCTTTCTTT. The encoded protein is CASSSDRGQIVGTEAFF.

The genes are TRBV18 and TRBJ2-1, with TRBD2 matching over 10 bases. Germline-derived CDR1 and CDR2 are KGHSH and LQKENI. The CDR3 contains 15 residues. Trimming removed 4 bases from V and 8 bases from J; junction bases left unmatched: 8. The CDR3: CASSRGASGGDEQFF. CDR3 nucleotide sequence: TGTGCCAGCTCACGCGGGGCTAGCGGGGGCGATGAGCAGTTCTTC.

The gene calls are TRBV19 and TRBJ2-1; the match to TRBD2 covers 8 bases. V trimming: 10 bases; J trimming: 8 bases; junction bases outside the gene matches: 13. There are 14 residues in the CDR3. Germline V gene data show CDR1 as LNHDA and CDR2 as SQIVND (reference sequence). CDR3 sequence reads: CANNREGIRDEQFF. The CDR3 nucleotides read TGTGCCAATAATCGGGAGGGGATAAGGGATGAGCAGTTCTTC.

The gene calls are TRBV4-2 and TRBJ1-1; no clear D. The CDR3 length is 14 residues. V lost 1 base and J 1 base, leaving 7 bases between the germline ends. Germline V gene data show CDR1 as LGHNA and CDR2 as YNFKEQ. The chain's CDR3 is CASSQVFTNTEAFF. DNA for the CDR3: TGTGCCAGCAGCCAAGTGTTTACGAACACTGAAGCTTTCTTT.

The chain uses TRBV6-1 and TRBJ1-5; D gene ambiguous. Germline V gene data show CDR1 as MNHNS and CDR2 as SASEGT. V was shortened by 0 bases and J by 9 bases, with 9 bases between the two germline ends. CDR3 size: 13 residues. The CDR3 is CASSEASRLPQHF. CDR3 bases: TGTGCCAGCAGTGAAGCCAGCCGTTTGCCCCAGCATTTT.